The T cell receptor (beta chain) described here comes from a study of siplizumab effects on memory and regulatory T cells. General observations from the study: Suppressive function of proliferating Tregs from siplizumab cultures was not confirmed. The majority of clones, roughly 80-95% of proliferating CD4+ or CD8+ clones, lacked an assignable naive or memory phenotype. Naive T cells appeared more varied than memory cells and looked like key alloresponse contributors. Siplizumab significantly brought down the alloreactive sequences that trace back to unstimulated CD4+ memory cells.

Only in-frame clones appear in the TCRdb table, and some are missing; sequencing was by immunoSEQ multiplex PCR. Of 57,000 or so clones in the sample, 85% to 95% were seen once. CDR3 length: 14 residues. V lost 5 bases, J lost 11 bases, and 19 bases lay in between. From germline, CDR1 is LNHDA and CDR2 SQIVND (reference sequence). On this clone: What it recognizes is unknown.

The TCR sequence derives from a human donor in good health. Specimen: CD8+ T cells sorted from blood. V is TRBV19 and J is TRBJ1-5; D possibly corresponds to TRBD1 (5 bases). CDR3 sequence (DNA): TGTGCCAGTAGTCCCCGTGGGACGGTCTTAGCCCAGCATTTT. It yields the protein CASSPRGTVLAQHF.